The present TCR beta chain was sequenced within a study of blood T cell repertoires in COVID-19. Study-wide background: The study drew acute and convalescent COVID-19 samples from the United States, Italy and Spain. PBMCs, B-cell-depleted T cells, or T cells were the source of the cDNA or gDNA that made up the material.

As handled by the study authors: Amplification with reference gene primers provided the estimates of nucleated cell counts. The method was immunoSEQ multiplex PCR; TCRdb's version includes in-frame clones alone and lacks a portion of them. The V and J calls and clone size were taken over from that table, and D and trimming were inferred from the DNA. The table records over 70,000 clones, about four fifths of them present only once. V shed 0 bases and J 6 bases; nucleotides not matched to a gene: 14. The length of the CDR3 is 17 residues. Germline assignment: CDR1 SGHNT and CDR2 YYREEE (reference sequence).

Sequencing was carried out using peripheral blood. The sequence was obtained from a woman of 80 years or more with acute or convalescent COVID-19. This sequence joins TRBV5-4 and TRBJ1-1, with 7 bases lining up with TRBD1. In DNA, the CDR3 is TGTGCCAGCAGCTTGGCACAGGGGTGGTTAAGAGGTGCTGAAGCTTTCTTT. Protein sequence: CASSLAQGWLRGAEAFF.